These T cell receptor beta chains were read from a single sample in a study of vaccination and CD4 T cells after COVID-19. These receptors have no known antigen. TCRdb reprocessed the PCR reads with MiXCR, giving one entry per CDR3 protein. This sample has 20,000 to 25,000 distinct CDR3 sequences, with 38% found just once. Specimen: CD4+ T cells from blood, cultured in vitro, collected before SARS-CoV-2 vaccination. These receptors all stem from a human donor who had recovered from COVID-19. CDR3s include the opening cysteine and the closing phenylalanine or tryptophan. D genes are given only for firm matches. For some rows the clone size is stated as once, few or many, or as a class when expanded; others skip it.

few	TRBD1	TRBV6-1	TRBJ1-1	CASSAGTGGANTEAFF	TGTGCCAGCAGTGCCGGGACAGGGGGAGCGAACACTGAAGCTTTCTTT
NA	NA	TRBV5-1	TRBJ2-3	CASSLDGALSTDTQYF	TGCGCCAGCAGCCTCGACGGAGCCCTAAGCACAGATACGCAGTATTTT
few	NA	TRBV10-1	TRBJ2-3	CASSESRGMSDTQYF	TGCGCCAGCAGTGAGTCGAGAGGGATGTCAGATACGCAGTATTTT
few	NA	TRBV20-1	TRBJ1-6	CSARVGLGNSPLHF	TGCAGTGCTAGAGTGGGGCTAGGGAATTCACCCCTCCACTTT
NA	NA	TRBV20-1	TRBJ2-1	CSARDALRNEQFF	TGCAGTGCTAGAGATGCGTTGAGAAATGAGCAGTTCTTC
once	NA	TRBV4-2	TRBJ2-5	CASSRALGEEQETQYF	TGTGCCAGCAGCCGGGCCCTCGGGGAAGAGCAAGAGACCCAGTACTTC
few	NA	TRBV19	TRBJ1-1	CASSILAEGRAFF	TGTGCCAGTAGTATTTTAGCCGAGGGTAGAGCTTTCTTT
NA	NA	TRBV10-2	TRBJ1-5	CASSDRNHQPQHF	TGCGCCAGCAGTGACAGGAATCATCAGCCCCAGCATTTT
NA	TRBD2	TRBV6-2/TRBV6-3	TRBJ2-5	CASSYSGGQETQYF	TGTGCCAGCAGTTACTCGGGGGGGCAAGAGACCCAGTACTTC
NA	TRBD2	TRBV6-1	TRBJ2-3	CASSDRLASTDTQYF	TGTGCCAGCAGCGACCGACTAGCGTCCACAGATACGCAGTATTTT
few	NA	TRBV11-3	TRBJ1-1	CASSREQGAEAFF	TGTGCCAGCAGCCGGGAACAGGGTGCTGAAGCTTTCTTT
few	TRBD2	TRBV25-1	TRBJ2-3	CASSGGRRGRVSDTQYF	TGTGCCAGCAGTGGGGGCCGGCGCGGGAGGGTATCAGATACGCAGTATTTT
few	TRBD2	TRBV7-3	TRBJ2-3	CASSLNGDYTDTQYF	TGTGCCAGCAGCTTAAACGGGGACTACACAGATACGCAGTATTTT
few	NA	TRBV20-1	TRBJ1-6	CSASSSVQGIDSPLHF	TGCAGTGCTTCTTCGTCGGTCCAGGGGATAGATTCACCCCTCCACTTT
NA	TRBD1	TRBV7-2	TRBJ2-5	CASSQGRGREETQYF	TGTGCCAGCAGCCAGGGCAGGGGGCGCGAAGAGACCCAGTACTTC
few	NA	TRBV6-1	TRBJ1-6	CAESGSSYNSPLHF	TGTGCCGAGTCGGGGAGCTCCTATAATTCACCCCTCCACTTT
few	TRBD2	TRBV7-2	TRBJ2-3	CASSLSLAGVGDTQYF	TGTGCCAGCAGCCTCTCGCTAGCGGGAGTAGGAGATACGCAGTATTTT
NA	TRBD1	TRBV7-2	TRBJ2-3	CASSLDRGMTDTQYF	TGTGCCAGCAGCTTAGACAGGGGTATGACAGATACGCAGTATTTT
NA	TRBD2	TRBV10-3	TRBJ2-5	CAISDPRPGLAGQETQYF	TGTGCCATCAGTGACCCCCGACCGGGACTAGCGGGGCAAGAGACCCAGTACTTC
NA	TRBD1	TRBV7-2	TRBJ1-5	CASSSRQGGNQPQHF	TGTGCCAGCAGCTCAAGACAGGGGGGCAATCAGCCCCAGCATTTT
NA	NA	TRBV19	TRBJ2-1	CASSRTTTHEQFF	TGTGCCAGTAGCCGAACAACGACCCATGAGCAGTTCTTC
once	NA	TRBV21-1	TRBJ2-3	CASSKSSRTSGRKRITDTQYF	TGTGCCAGCAGCAAATCTAGCCGTACTAGCGGGAGAAAGCGTATCACAGATACGCAGTATTTT
once	TRBD2	TRBV4-1	TRBJ2-3	CASSQEPGLAGSSTDTQYF	TGCGCCAGCAGCCAAGAACCGGGACTAGCGGGATCCAGCACAGATACGCAGTATTTT
NA	NA	TRBV7-9	TRBJ2-3	CASSRPGADTQYF	TGTGCCAGCAGCAGGCCGGGGGCGGATACGCAGTATTTT
NA	TRBD1	TRBV19	TRBJ2-2	CASSLLPLGQGFTGELFF	TGTGCCAGTAGTCTCCTACCCCTCGGACAGGGCTTCACCGGGGAGCTGTTTTTT
NA	TRBD1	TRBV2	TRBJ1-1	CASSRDRSNTEAFF	TGTGCCAGCAGTCGGGACAGGTCGAACACTGAAGCTTTCTTT
few	NA	TRBV30	TRBJ1-1	CAWSGGHHQNEAFF	TGTGCCTGGAGTGGGGGGCACCATCAAAATGAAGCTTTCTTT
few	NA	TRBV20-1	TRBJ1-6	CSAWTGNSPLHF	TGCAGTGCCTGGACGGGTAATTCACCCCTCCACTTT
few	NA	TRBV4-3	TRBJ2-2	CASSQDLNTGELFF	TGCGCCAGCAGCCAAGATCTGAACACCGGGGAGCTGTTTTTT
NA	TRBD2	TRBV19	TRBJ2-3	CASSPSPSGATDTQYF	TGTGCCAGTAGTCCCAGCCCCAGCGGGGCCACAGATACGCAGTATTTT
NA	TRBD1	TRBV20-1	TRBJ1-1	CSAEPRTGRNTEAFF	TGCAGTGCTGAGCCACGGACAGGAAGGAACACTGAAGCTTTCTTT
NA	TRBD1	TRBV5-4	TRBJ2-7	CASSFRQGAPWTEQYF	TGTGCCAGCAGCTTTAGGCAGGGGGCCCCGTGGACCGAGCAGTACTTC
NA	NA	TRBV24-1	TRBJ1-4	CATSSSLEEKLFF	TGTGCCACCAGTTCTAGCCTTGAGGAAAAACTGTTTTTT
NA	NA	TRBV19	TRBJ1-1	CASSIDGNTEAFF	TGTGCCAGTAGTATAGACGGGAACACTGAAGCTTTCTTT
few	TRBD2	TRBV10-3	TRBJ2-3	CATDSTSESTDTQYF	TGTGCCACCGATTCGACTAGCGAAAGCACAGATACGCAGTATTTT
NA	NA	TRBV9	TRBJ1-1	CASSVDVGMNTEAFF	TGTGCCAGCAGCGTAGATGTAGGCATGAACACTGAAGCTTTCTTT
NA	TRBD1	TRBV7-3	TRBJ1-6	CASSLWGRGALSSPLHF	TGTGCCAGCAGCTTGTGGGGCAGGGGGGCTTTAAGTTCACCCCTCCACTTT
NA	NA	TRBV7-9	TRBJ2-1	CASSFRGGGNEQFF	TGTGCCAGCAGTTTCCGGGGTGGGGGTAATGAGCAGTTCTTC
once	NA	TRBV18	TRBJ1-1	CASSPTQGRNTEAFF	TGTGCCAGCTCACCAACCCAGGGTAGGAACACTGAAGCTTTCTTT
NA	NA	TRBV20-1	TRBJ1-2	CSARAVPSGYTF	TGCAGTGCTAGAGCCGTCCCCAGTGGCTACACCTTC
NA	TRBD2	TRBV30	TRBJ2-3	CAWRKTASGSNYF	TGTGCCTGGAGAAAAACGGCTAGCGGGTCTAACTATTTT
NA	NA	TRBV7-2	TRBJ2-1	CASGQAGTYNEQFF	TGTGCCAGCGGCCAAGCGGGTACCTACAATGAGCAGTTCTTC
medium-sized	NA	TRBV20-1	TRBJ1-1	CSARDRVNTEAFF	TGCAGTGCTAGAGACCGGGTGAACACTGAAGCTTTCTTT
NA	TRBD2	TRBV10-1	TRBJ2-1	CASSEDLAGDHNEQFF	TGCGCCAGCAGTGAGGACCTAGCGGGGGATCACAATGAGCAGTTCTTC
few	NA	TRBV15	TRBJ2-7	CATSRGTSSYEQYF	TGTGCCACCAGCAGAGGGACGAGCTCCTACGAGCAGTACTTC
NA	NA	TRBV6-1	TRBJ1-6	CAITQTGLNSPLHF	TGTGCCATCACTCAGACAGGACTTAATTCACCCCTCCACTTT
few	NA	TRBV7-2	TRBJ1-5	CASSPRGGRSNQPQHF	TGTGCCAGCAGCCCGCGCGGGGGGCGTAGCAATCAGCCCCAGCATTTT
NA	NA	TRBV6-1	TRBJ1-6	CASRIRDKAYSPLHF	TGTGCCAGCAGAATCCGGGACAAAGCTTATTCACCCCTCCACTTT
NA	TRBD2	TRBV4-3	TRBJ2-7	CASSPGLAATYEQYF	TGCGCCAGCAGCCCCGGACTAGCGGCGACCTACGAGCAGTACTTC
few	TRBD2	TRBV10-2	TRBJ2-2	CASSVLAGEHKTGELFF	TGCGCCAGCAGTGTCCTAGCGGGAGAGCATAAAACCGGGGAGCTGTTTTTT